This TCR beta chain was obtained from a study of T cell responses to AZD1222 COVID-19 vaccine (TCRdb year 2021). At the level of the whole study: AZD1222 recipients whose second dose came at about 4 weeks and those whose second dose came at about 12 weeks were combined into one group, since spike-specific TCR depth and breadth did not differ between the two schedules. TCR sequencing covered 233 trial participants: 200 to 220 given two doses of AZD1222 and about 26 given two doses of MenACWY control vaccine. Trial participants were enrolled by age into subgroups of 18-55, 56-69 and 70-plus years, and around 150, 29 and 61 TCR-sequenced participants, respectively, were included in these subgroups.

The CDR3 regions of human TCRbeta chains were analyzed by immunosequencing. On the authors' methods: Repertoire TCRs were matched against a reference library of SARS-CoV-2-specific TCRs generated with the MIRA antigen-specificity platform. Breadth was defined as the fraction of unique TCRs that were SARS-CoV-2-associated, and depth was defined as the fraction of total T cells that were SARS-CoV-2-associated. Using the MIRA data, each spike-specific TCR was mapped to the spike region that the TCR reacts to and placed in a CD4 or CD8 class. Log10-transformed breadth and depth values were compared by one-way ANOVA with Sidak's multiple comparisons tests. Sourced from immuneACCESS, this table was stored by TCRdb with only in-frame sequences that have V and J called. A share of the clones is absent; for the studies checked, an unresolved V gene accounts for under half, and the remainder has no known explanation. That table supplies the V and J calls and clone size; D and trimming were determined from the DNA. This sample comprises roughly 130,000 clones, about 86% of them detected only once. Clones ranked in the top ten supply about 12% of the sample.

Including cysteine and phenylalanine, the CDR3 has 17 amino acids. CDR3 DNA only is kept here, 51 bases in frame from base 1. CDR1 and CDR2 (SNHLY, FYNNEI) derive from the germline V gene. Cut back by 3 bases and 2 bases, the V and J ends lie 17 bases apart. The sample's time point label is to be understood as: baseline before first vaccination. The vaccinee samples were drawn from two UK trials, COV001 and COV002, one of which was a single-blind randomized controlled phase 2/3 trial testing AZD1222 (ChAdOx1 nCoV-19) in healthy adults. Trial participant PBMC samples were collected at day 0 and day 28 after the second dose for TCRbeta chain sequencing. Findings and caveats that apply to the study as a whole: Reportedly, almost half of the unique spike-specific TCRs recognized epitopes lying outside the regions that are mutated in the B.1.351 and B.1.1.7 variants. The whole spike protein was spanned by vaccine-associated CD4 TCRs, and dominant responses were seen in regions 160-218 and 743-854. Conclusions about previously exposed vaccinees were limited because only a handful of AZD1222 recipients were SARS-CoV-2 seropositive at baseline. Because no samples from the day 14 peak response were available, repertoires could be characterized only after the peak T cell response. Spike-specific TCR breadth and depth rose significantly after two AZD1222 doses compared with day 0 and with MenACWY recipients. The 56-69-year group was small, and its depth increase did not reach significance, likely because of low power. Participants were mostly white British, with more females than males. The authors suggested clonal diversity may have been underestimated.

Remarks on this clone: No cognate antigen has been identified for it. No clone much larger than this one lies a single base away; base qualities are absent.

The sequence was collected from an adult in good health. The sample was peripheral blood, taken on day 0 of AZD1222 vaccination. The chain is assembled from TRBV2 and TRBJ1-5, with the D gene not confidently named. This receptor has the CDR3 CASSEGGTSLRNQPQHF. The base sequence is TGTGCCAGCAGTGAGGGAGGCACGTCCCTCCGCAATCAGCCCCAGCATTTT.